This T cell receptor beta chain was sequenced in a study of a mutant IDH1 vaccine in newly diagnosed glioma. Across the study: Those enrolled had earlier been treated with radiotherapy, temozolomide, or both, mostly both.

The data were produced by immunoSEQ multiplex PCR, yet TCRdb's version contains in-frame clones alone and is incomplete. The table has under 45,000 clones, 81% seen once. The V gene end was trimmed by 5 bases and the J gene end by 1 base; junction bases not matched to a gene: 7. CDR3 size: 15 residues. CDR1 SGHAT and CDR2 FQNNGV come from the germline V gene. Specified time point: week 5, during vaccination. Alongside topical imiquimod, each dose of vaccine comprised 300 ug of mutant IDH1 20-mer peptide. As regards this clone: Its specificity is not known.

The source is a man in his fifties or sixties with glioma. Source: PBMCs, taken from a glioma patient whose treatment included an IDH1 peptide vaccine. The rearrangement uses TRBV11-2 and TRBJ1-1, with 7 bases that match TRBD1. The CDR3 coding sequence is TGTGCCAGCAGCCCACAAGGACAGGCGAACACTGAAGCTTTCTTT. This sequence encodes CASSPQGQANTEAFF.